This is a list of T cell receptor beta chains from one sample in a study of T cell repertoires in cytomegalovirus infection. TCRdb redid the calling of the reads with MiXCR, one entry per CDR3 protein. Counted here are about 260,000 distinct CDR3 sequences, less than 9.5% occurring once; the ten biggest clones make up approximately 15%. The specimen was PBMCs. These receptors originate from a human donor in good health (CMV status not recorded). Some clones in this sample may be carry-over from other donors' samples. The CDR3 runs from the conserved cysteine through the conserved F or W. Each record gives: CDR3 protein, CDR3 DNA, D gene, V gene, clone size, J gene. D genes are given only for firm matches. Not every row has a clone size; where given, it reads once, few, many or a size class.

CDR3aa: CASSLAGDFYEQYF; CDR3nt: TGTGCCAGCAGTTTAGCGGGGGACTTCTACGAGCAGTACTTC; d_gene: TRBD2; v_gene: TRBV28; abundance: many; j_gene: TRBJ2-7
CDR3aa: CASRGAGFGNQPQHF; CDR3nt: TGTGCCAGCAGGGGAGCAGGGTTCGGCAATCAGCCCCAGCATTTT; d_gene: NA; v_gene: TRBV28; abundance: NA; j_gene: TRBJ1-5
CDR3aa: CAISDPRDSENYGYTF; CDR3nt: TGTGCCATCAGTGACCCCCGGGACAGCGAGAACTATGGCTACACCTTC; d_gene: TRBD1; v_gene: TRBV10-3; abundance: few; j_gene: TRBJ1-2
CDR3aa: CASSQDRFAGGGARRETQYF; CDR3nt: TGCGCCAGCAGCCAAGATCGGTTCGCGGGAGGGGGTGCCCGCCGGGAGACCCAGTACTTC; d_gene: TRBD2; v_gene: TRBV4-3; abundance: few; j_gene: TRBJ2-5
CDR3aa: CASSGSNRNTEAFF; CDR3nt: TGTGCCAGCAGCGGCTCCAACAGAAACACTGAAGCTTTCTTT; d_gene: NA; v_gene: TRBV7-2; abundance: many; j_gene: TRBJ1-1
CDR3aa: CSAMEGGGYEQYF; CDR3nt: TGCAGTGCTATGGAGGGGGGGGGATACGAGCAGTACTTC; d_gene: NA; v_gene: TRBV20-1; abundance: many; j_gene: TRBJ2-7
CDR3aa: CASSYPDRGHSGNTIYF; CDR3nt: TGTGCCAGCAGCTACCCGGACAGAGGGCATTCTGGAAACACCATATATTTT; d_gene: NA; v_gene: TRBV5-6; abundance: NA; j_gene: TRBJ1-3
CDR3aa: CASSRQTGSLPLHF; CDR3nt: TGTGCCAGCAGCCGGCAGACAGGCTCTCTACCCCTCCACTTT; d_gene: NA; v_gene: TRBV7-2; abundance: NA; j_gene: TRBJ1-6
CDR3aa: CASSSGRPGSYTF; CDR3nt: TGTGCCAGCAGCTCGGGACGCCCTGGGAGCTACACCTTC; d_gene: NA; v_gene: TRBV7-6; abundance: many; j_gene: TRBJ1-2
CDR3aa: CASSPPGTGVREKLFF; CDR3nt: TGTGCCAGCAGCCCACCCGGGACAGGGGTTAGGGAAAAACTGTTTTTT; d_gene: TRBD1; v_gene: TRBV7-9; abundance: many; j_gene: TRBJ1-4
CDR3aa: CASSGGDGWRDEQYF; CDR3nt: TGTGCCAGCAGCGGGGGGGACGGATGGCGGGACGAGCAGTACTTC; d_gene: TRBD2; v_gene: TRBV7-2; abundance: many; j_gene: TRBJ2-7
CDR3aa: CASSLGRAGELFF; CDR3nt: TGTGCCAGCAGCTTAGGGCGTGCCGGGGAGCTGTTTTTT; d_gene: NA; v_gene: TRBV7-9; abundance: many; j_gene: TRBJ2-2
CDR3aa: CASSRGQGGHTEAFF; CDR3nt: TGCGCCAGCAGCCGCGGACAGGGAGGCCACACTGAAGCTTTCTTT; d_gene: TRBD1; v_gene: TRBV5-1; abundance: few; j_gene: TRBJ1-1
CDR3aa: CASSLGLSLGEQYF; CDR3nt: TGTGCCAGCAGCCTGGGGCTGAGTCTCGGCGAGCAGTACTTC; d_gene: NA; v_gene: TRBV7-8; abundance: many; j_gene: TRBJ2-7
CDR3aa: CAISEAGLAGSSYEQYF; CDR3nt: TGTGCCATCAGTGAGGCCGGACTAGCGGGGAGCTCCTACGAGCAGTACTTC; d_gene: TRBD2; v_gene: TRBV10-3; abundance: NA; j_gene: TRBJ2-7
CDR3aa: CASSSRVGGEASDTQYF; CDR3nt: TGTGCCAGCAGCTCCCGAGTGGGGGGCGAAGCATCAGATACGCAGTATTTT; d_gene: NA; v_gene: TRBV7-8; abundance: many; j_gene: TRBJ2-3
CDR3aa: CASSQGGGSEKLFF; CDR3nt: TGTGCCAGCAGCCAGGGTGGGGGAAGTGAAAAACTGTTTTTT; d_gene: NA; v_gene: TRBV7-2; abundance: many; j_gene: TRBJ1-4
CDR3aa: CASSQLGGAASTDTQYF; CDR3nt: TGCGCCAGCAGCCAATTAGGGGGGGCTGCTAGCACAGATACGCAGTATTTT; d_gene: NA; v_gene: TRBV4-3; abundance: NA; j_gene: TRBJ2-3
CDR3aa: CASSDVGLAVTGELFF; CDR3nt: TGTGCCAGCAGTGATGTCGGTTTAGCTGTCACCGGGGAGCTGTTTTTT; d_gene: NA; v_gene: TRBV2; abundance: many; j_gene: TRBJ2-2
CDR3aa: CASRFRDTNTGELFF; CDR3nt: TGTGCCAGTAGGTTCCGGGACACGAACACCGGGGAGCTGTTTTTT; d_gene: NA; v_gene: TRBV19; abundance: many; j_gene: TRBJ2-2
CDR3aa: CAWSVRGSGDTQYF; CDR3nt: TGTGCCTGGAGTGTACGTGGTTCGGGAGATACGCAGTATTTT; d_gene: NA; v_gene: TRBV30; abundance: NA; j_gene: TRBJ2-3
CDR3aa: CASSSDGSWEKLFF; CDR3nt: TGTGCCAGCAGCTCCGATGGGAGTTGGGAAAAACTGTTTTTT; d_gene: NA; v_gene: TRBV7-2; abundance: many; j_gene: TRBJ1-4
CDR3aa: CASSDEGFGGYTF; CDR3nt: TGTGCCAGCAGCGACGAGGGTTTCGGTGGCTACACCTTC; d_gene: NA; v_gene: TRBV7-9; abundance: many; j_gene: TRBJ1-2
CDR3aa: CASRLGTGQRILGGSTEAFF; CDR3nt: TGTGCCAGCAGGCTCGGGACGGGACAGCGGATTCTGGGTGGGAGCACTGAAGCTTTCTTT; d_gene: TRBD1; v_gene: TRBV12-3/TRBV12-4; abundance: many; j_gene: TRBJ1-1
CDR3aa: CASSYLVVGTEAFF; CDR3nt: TGTGCCAGCAGTTACCTGGTCGTAGGCACTGAAGCTTTCTTT; d_gene: NA; v_gene: TRBV6-2/TRBV6-3; abundance: few; j_gene: TRBJ1-1
CDR3aa: CSVGQVGTEAFF; CDR3nt: TGCAGCGTTGGACAGGTTGGCACTGAAGCTTTCTTT; d_gene: NA; v_gene: TRBV29-1; abundance: few; j_gene: TRBJ1-1
CDR3aa: CASGTGWNTEAFF; CDR3nt: TGTGCCAGTGGGACAGGGTGGAACACTGAAGCTTTCTTT; d_gene: TRBD1; v_gene: TRBV28; abundance: few; j_gene: TRBJ1-1
CDR3aa: CASSQDRQITNEKLFF; CDR3nt: TGCGCCAGCAGCCAAGATCGCCAGATCACTAATGAAAAACTGTTTTTT; d_gene: NA; v_gene: TRBV4-1; abundance: few; j_gene: TRBJ1-4
CDR3aa: CASSRFTNNEQFF; CDR3nt: TGTGCCAGCAGCCGGTTTACGAACAATGAGCAGTTCTTC; d_gene: NA; v_gene: TRBV3-1; abundance: many; j_gene: TRBJ2-1
CDR3aa: CANSQGDRGGSYEQYF; CDR3nt: TGCGCCAACAGCCAAGGGGACAGGGGAGGCTCCTACGAGCAGTACTTC; d_gene: TRBD1; v_gene: TRBV4-3; abundance: NA; j_gene: TRBJ2-7
CDR3aa: CASSYIGLAGAPRPTDTQYF; CDR3nt: TGTGCCAGCAGCTACATCGGACTAGCGGGGGCCCCTCGTCCCACAGATACGCAGTATTTT; d_gene: TRBD2; v_gene: TRBV7-2; abundance: many; j_gene: TRBJ2-3
CDR3aa: CASSADGGGTYEQYF; CDR3nt: TGTGCCAGCAGCGCAGATGGTGGGGGGACCTACGAGCAGTACTTC; d_gene: NA; v_gene: TRBV7-2; abundance: many; j_gene: TRBJ2-7
CDR3aa: CASRVWAGGNSPLHF; CDR3nt: TGTGCCAGCCGAGTTTGGGCAGGGGGAAATTCACCCCTCCACTTT; d_gene: TRBD1; v_gene: TRBV28; abundance: many; j_gene: TRBJ1-6
CDR3aa: CASSYRGRIGYTF; CDR3nt: TGTGCCAGCAGTTACCGGGGACGTATTGGCTACACCTTC; d_gene: NA; v_gene: TRBV6-6; abundance: many; j_gene: TRBJ1-2
CDR3aa: CASSSTGLYNSPLHF; CDR3nt: TGTGCCAGCAGCTCGACAGGCCTATATAATTCACCCCTCCACTTT; d_gene: NA; v_gene: TRBV7-2; abundance: many; j_gene: TRBJ1-6
CDR3aa: CASSFESMNTEAFF; CDR3nt: TGTGCCAGCAGCTTCGAGAGTATGAACACTGAAGCTTTCTTT; d_gene: NA; v_gene: TRBV7-9; abundance: NA; j_gene: TRBJ1-1
CDR3aa: CASSGEGEHSPLHF; CDR3nt: TGTGCCAGCAGCGGAGAAGGGGAACATTCACCCCTCCACTTT; d_gene: NA; v_gene: TRBV11-3; abundance: many; j_gene: TRBJ1-6